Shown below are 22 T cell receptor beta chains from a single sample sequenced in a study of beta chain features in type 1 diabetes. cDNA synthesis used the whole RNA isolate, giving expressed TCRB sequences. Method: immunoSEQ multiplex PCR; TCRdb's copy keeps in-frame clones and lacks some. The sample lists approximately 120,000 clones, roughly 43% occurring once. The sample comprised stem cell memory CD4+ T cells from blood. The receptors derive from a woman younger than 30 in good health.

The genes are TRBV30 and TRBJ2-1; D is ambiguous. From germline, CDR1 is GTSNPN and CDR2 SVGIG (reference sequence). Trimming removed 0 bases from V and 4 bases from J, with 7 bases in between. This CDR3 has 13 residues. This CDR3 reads CAWSVPHYNEQFF. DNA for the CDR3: TGTGCCTGGAGTGTCCCACATTACAATGAGCAGTTCTTC.

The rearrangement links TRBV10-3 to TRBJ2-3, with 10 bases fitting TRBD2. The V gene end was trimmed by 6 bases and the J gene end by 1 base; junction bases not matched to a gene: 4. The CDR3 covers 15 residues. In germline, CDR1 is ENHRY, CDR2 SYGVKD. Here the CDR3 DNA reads TGTGCCATCAGATACGGGACTAGCGGCACAGATACGCAGTATTTT. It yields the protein CAIRYGTSGTDTQYF.

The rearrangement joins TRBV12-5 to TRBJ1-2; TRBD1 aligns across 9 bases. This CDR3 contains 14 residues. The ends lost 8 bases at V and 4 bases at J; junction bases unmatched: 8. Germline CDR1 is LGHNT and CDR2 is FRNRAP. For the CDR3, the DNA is TGTGCTAGTACCCGGGACAGGGTCATCTATGGCTACACCTTC. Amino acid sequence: CASTRDRVIYGYTF.

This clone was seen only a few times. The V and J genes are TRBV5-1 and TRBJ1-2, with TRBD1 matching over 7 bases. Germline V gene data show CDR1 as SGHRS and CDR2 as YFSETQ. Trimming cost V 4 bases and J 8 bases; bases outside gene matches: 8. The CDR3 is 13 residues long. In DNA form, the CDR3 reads TGCGCCAGCAGCCTCGGGACAGAATACGGCTACACCTTC. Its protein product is CASSLGTEYGYTF.

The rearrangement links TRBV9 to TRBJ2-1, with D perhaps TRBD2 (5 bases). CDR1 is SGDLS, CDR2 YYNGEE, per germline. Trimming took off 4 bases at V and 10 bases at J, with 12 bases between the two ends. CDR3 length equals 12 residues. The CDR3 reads CASSPWTGEQFF. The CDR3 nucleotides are TGTGCCAGCAGCCCCTGGACGGGAGAGCAGTTCTTC.

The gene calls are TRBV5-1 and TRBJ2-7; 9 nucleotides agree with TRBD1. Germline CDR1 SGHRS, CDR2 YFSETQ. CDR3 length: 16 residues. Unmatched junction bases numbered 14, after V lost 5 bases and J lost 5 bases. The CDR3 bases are TGCGCCAGCAGGACCGCCCGCGGGACAGGGAAGCACGAGCAGTACTTC. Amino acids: CASRTARGTGKHEQYF.

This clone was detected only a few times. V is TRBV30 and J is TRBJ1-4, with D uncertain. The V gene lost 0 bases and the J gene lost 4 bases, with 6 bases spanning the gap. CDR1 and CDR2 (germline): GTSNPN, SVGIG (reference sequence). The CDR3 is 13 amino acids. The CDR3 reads CAWSVASNEKLFF. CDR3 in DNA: TGTGCCTGGAGTGTGGCTAGTAATGAAAAACTGTTTTTT.

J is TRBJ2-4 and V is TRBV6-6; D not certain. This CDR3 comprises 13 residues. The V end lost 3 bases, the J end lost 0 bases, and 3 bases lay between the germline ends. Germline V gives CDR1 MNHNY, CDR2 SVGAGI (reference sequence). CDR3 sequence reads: CASSYQAKNIQYF. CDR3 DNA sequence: TGTGCCAGCAGTTATCAAGCCAAAAACATTCAGTACTTC.

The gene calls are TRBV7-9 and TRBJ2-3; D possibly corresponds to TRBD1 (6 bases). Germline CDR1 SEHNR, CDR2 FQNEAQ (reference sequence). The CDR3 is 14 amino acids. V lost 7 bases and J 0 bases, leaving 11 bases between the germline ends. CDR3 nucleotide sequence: TGTGCCAGCAACCGAGGACAGAGCACAGATACGCAGTATTTT. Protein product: CASNRGQSTDTQYF.

CDR3 sequence: CASRQSVRGPQHF. CDR3 coding DNA: TGTGCCAGCAGACAGTCCGTCCGTGGGCCCCAGCATTTT. The V and J genes are TRBV28 and TRBJ1-5; D not resolved. The CDR3 spans 13 residues. Germline V gene data show CDR1 as MDHEN and CDR2 as SYDVKM. V was clipped by 6 bases and J by 9 bases, with 15 bases between them.

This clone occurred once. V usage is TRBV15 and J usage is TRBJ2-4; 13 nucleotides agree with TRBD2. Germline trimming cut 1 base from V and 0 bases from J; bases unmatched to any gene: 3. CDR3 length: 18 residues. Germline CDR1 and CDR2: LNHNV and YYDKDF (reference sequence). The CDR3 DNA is TGTGCCACCAGCAGAGGGGGACTAGCGGGACTAGCCAAAAACATTCAGTACTTC. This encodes CATSRGGLAGLAKNIQYF.

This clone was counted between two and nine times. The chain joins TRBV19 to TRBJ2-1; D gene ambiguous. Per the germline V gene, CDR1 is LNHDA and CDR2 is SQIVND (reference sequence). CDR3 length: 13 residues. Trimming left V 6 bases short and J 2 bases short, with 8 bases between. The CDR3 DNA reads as TGTGCCAGTAGAACCTCTACCTACAATGAGCAGTTCTTC. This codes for CASRTSTYNEQFF.

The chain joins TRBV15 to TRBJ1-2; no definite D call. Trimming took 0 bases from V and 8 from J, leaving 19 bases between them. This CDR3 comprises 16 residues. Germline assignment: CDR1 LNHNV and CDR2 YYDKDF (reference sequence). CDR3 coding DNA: TGTGCCACCAGCAGAGATCGGGTCAACGTATTCGACGGCTACACCTTC. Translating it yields CATSRDRVNVFDGYTF.

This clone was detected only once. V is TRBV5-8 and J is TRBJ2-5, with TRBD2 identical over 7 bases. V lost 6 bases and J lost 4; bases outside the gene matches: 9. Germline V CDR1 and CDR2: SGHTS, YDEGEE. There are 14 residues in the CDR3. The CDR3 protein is CASNPGRDRETQYF. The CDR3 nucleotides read TGTGCCAGCAACCCTGGGAGGGATAGAGAGACCCAGTACTTC.

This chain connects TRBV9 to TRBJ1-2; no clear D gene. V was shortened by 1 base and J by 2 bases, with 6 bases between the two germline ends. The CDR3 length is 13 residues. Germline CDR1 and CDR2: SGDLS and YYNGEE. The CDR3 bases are TGTGCCAGCAGCGTATACGGGAACTATGGCTACACCTTC. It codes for CASSVYGNYGYTF.

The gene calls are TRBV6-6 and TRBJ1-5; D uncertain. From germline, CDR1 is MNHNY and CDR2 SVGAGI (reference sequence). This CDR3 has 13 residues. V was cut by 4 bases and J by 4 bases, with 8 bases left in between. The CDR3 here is CASSSQLNQPQHF. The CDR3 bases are TGTGCCAGCAGTTCACAGTTAAATCAGCCCCAGCATTTT.

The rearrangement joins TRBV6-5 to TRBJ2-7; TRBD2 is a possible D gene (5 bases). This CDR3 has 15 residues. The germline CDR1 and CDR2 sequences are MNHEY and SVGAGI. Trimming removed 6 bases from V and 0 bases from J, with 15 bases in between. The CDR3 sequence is CASSPLGRGSYEQYF. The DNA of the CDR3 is TGTGCCAGCAGCCCACTTGGGAGAGGCTCCTACGAGCAGTACTTC.

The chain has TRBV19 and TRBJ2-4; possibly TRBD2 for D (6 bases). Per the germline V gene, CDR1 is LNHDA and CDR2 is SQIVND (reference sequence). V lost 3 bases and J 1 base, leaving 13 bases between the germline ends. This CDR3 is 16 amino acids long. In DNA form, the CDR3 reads TGTGCCAGTAGTATGGGACTGCTGCTGGCCAAAAACATTCAGTACTTC. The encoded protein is CASSMGLLLAKNIQYF.

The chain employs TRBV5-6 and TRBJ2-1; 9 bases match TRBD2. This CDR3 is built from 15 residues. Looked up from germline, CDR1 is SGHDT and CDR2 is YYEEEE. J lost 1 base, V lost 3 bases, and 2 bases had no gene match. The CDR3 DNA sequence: TGTGCCAGCAGCTCACTAGCGGGTTCCTACAATGAGCAGTTCTTC. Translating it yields CASSSLAGSYNEQFF.

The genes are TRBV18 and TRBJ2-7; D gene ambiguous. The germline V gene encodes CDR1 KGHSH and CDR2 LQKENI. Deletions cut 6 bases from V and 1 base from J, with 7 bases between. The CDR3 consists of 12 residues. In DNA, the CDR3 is TGTGCCAGCTCGACGGGTTCCTACGAGCAGTACTTC. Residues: CASSTGSYEQYF.

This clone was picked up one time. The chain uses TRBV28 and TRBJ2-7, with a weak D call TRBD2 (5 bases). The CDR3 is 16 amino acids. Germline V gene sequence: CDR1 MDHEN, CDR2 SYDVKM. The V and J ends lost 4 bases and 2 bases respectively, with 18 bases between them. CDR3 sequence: CASSSPLGPGTYEQYF. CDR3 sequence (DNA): TGTGCCAGCAGTTCCCCCCTCGGGCCGGGGACCTACGAGCAGTACTTC.

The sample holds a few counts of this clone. CDR3 DNA: TGTGCCAGCAGTAAATGGGCGACAGGGGACACTGAAGCTTTCTTT. This translates into CASSKWATGDTEAFF. The chain has TRBV28 and TRBJ1-1; 8 bases line up with TRBD1. CDR3 size: 15 residues. Germline V CDR1 and CDR2: MDHEN, SYDVKM. J lost 3 bases, V lost 5 bases, and 8 bases had no gene match.